These 25 T cell receptor beta chains originate from one sample sequenced in a study of blood T cell repertoires in COVID-19. The data were produced by immunoSEQ multiplex PCR, yet TCRdb's version contains in-frame clones alone and is incomplete. The data show about 300,000 clones, around 87% seen once. The sample consisted of peripheral blood. Receptor source: a man in his 70s with acute or convalescent COVID-19.

This clone was seen only once. The chain recombines TRBV3-1 (or the pseudogene TRBV3-2) with TRBJ1-2; perhaps TRBD1 as D (5 bases). The germline V gene has CDR1 LGHDT and CDR2 YNNKEL (reference sequence). V was pared by 4 bases and J by 8 bases, with 11 bases between. The CDR3 contains 12 residues. The CDR3 is CASSLFGGGYTF. For the CDR3, the DNA is TGTGCCAGCAGCCTTTTTGGGGGGGGCTACACCTTC.

The genes are TRBV4-1 and TRBJ1-1, with a weak D call TRBD1 (5 bases). V was clipped by 0 bases and J by 3 bases, with 11 bases between them. Germline loops: CDR1 MGHRA, CDR2 YSYEKL. CDR3 length: 15 residues. The CDR3 region has the DNA TGCGCCAGCAGCCAAGAAGTAGGGGTTGACACTGAAGCTTTCTTT. It translates to CASSQEVGVDTEAFF.

CDR3 in DNA: TGTGCCAGCAGCTTAGTAGGAACTAGCGGGAGGGCAAGAAATGAGCAGTTCTTC. Amino acid sequence: CASSLVGTSGRARNEQFF. V gene TRBV7-9 combines with J gene TRBJ2-1, with 13 bases matching TRBD2. V lost 1 base and J lost 7; bases outside the gene matches: 10. CDR1 is SEHNR and CDR2 is FQNEAQ in the germline V gene (reference sequence). The CDR3 has 18 amino acids.

This chain connects TRBV19 to TRBJ1-1; D perhaps matches TRBD1 (5 bases). Between the trimmed V and J ends, which lost 1 base and 3 bases, there was a span of 12 bases. The CDR3 covers 15 residues. CDR1 LNHDA and CDR2 SQIVND come from the germline V gene (reference sequence). CDR3 sequence (DNA): TGTGCCAGTAGTATAGTACCGGGAGGGGACACTGAAGCTTTCTTT. It is translated as CASSIVPGGDTEAFF.

V gene TRBV5-1 combines with J gene TRBJ1-6; D might be TRBD1 (6 bases). Looked up from germline, CDR1 is SGHRS and CDR2 is YFSETQ. V lost 4 bases, J lost 7 bases, and 9 bases lay in between. This CDR3 is 13 amino acids long. DNA for the CDR3: TGCGCCAGCAGCCCCGGGACAAATTCACCCCTCCACTTT. It translates to CASSPGTNSPLHF.

The chain has TRBV27 and TRBJ2-6; D is ambiguous. This CDR3 is 13 amino acids long. The V end lost 3 bases, the J end lost 2 bases, and 2 bases lay between the germline ends. Germline CDR1 MNHEY, CDR2 SMNVEV (reference sequence). The CDR3 is CASSFTGANVLTF. The CDR3 DNA is TGTGCCAGCAGTTTCACTGGGGCCAACGTCCTGACTTTC.

Regarding this clone: The junction and the germline gene differ at one end; a read error may be behind it. This chain joins TRBV5-1 and TRBJ2-7; 9 bases align to TRBD1. The germline V gene has CDR1 SGHRS and CDR2 YFSETQ. This CDR3 is 14 amino acids long. The CDR3 DNA sequence: TGCGCCAGCGGCTTGGTAGGGGACAGGGACGGGCAGTACTTC. It yields the protein CASGLVGDRDGQYF.

The rearrangement links TRBV5-1 to TRBJ1-6; 9 bases align to TRBD1. CDR1 SGHRS and CDR2 YFSETQ come from the germline V gene. The CDR3 has 18 amino acids. V trimming: 0 bases; J trimming: 6 bases; junction bases outside the gene matches: 10. This CDR3 reads CASSLAFITGQGNSPLHF. CDR3 bases: TGCGCCAGCAGCTTGGCATTTATTACGGGACAGGGTAATTCACCCCTCCACTTT.

The genes are TRBV9 and TRBJ2-3; D gene ambiguous. The CDR3 has 15 residues. In germline, CDR1 is SGDLS, CDR2 YYNGEE. V lost 0 bases and J 2 bases, leaving 10 bases between the germline ends. CDR3 nucleotides: TGTGCCAGCAGCGTAGTTTCCAGCGACACAGATACGCAGTATTTT. Translation: CASSVVSSDTDTQYF.

This chain links TRBV12-3 or TRBV12-4 with TRBJ1-1, with no clear D. CDR3 length: 12 amino acids. Trimming stripped 8 bases from V and 3 bases from J, with 10 bases between. The CDR3 nucleotides are TGTGCCAGCGGAGGTGGGCACACTGAAGCTTTCTTT. Translation: CASGGGHTEAFF.

V gene TRBV5-5 combines with J gene TRBJ1-4; D call uncertain. This CDR3 has 14 amino acids. Germline values: CDR1 SGHKS, CDR2 YYEKEE (reference sequence). Trimming removed 2 bases at V and 2 bases at J, with 7 bases between. Here the CDR3 DNA reads TGTGCCAGCAGCTTCCCGGGGACTAATGAAAAACTGTTTTTT. Protein product: CASSFPGTNEKLFF.

The chain employs TRBV6-1 and TRBJ2-7; 7 positions match TRBD1. The CDR3 runs 15 residues. The germline CDR1 and CDR2 sequences are MNHNS and SASEGT. V lost 1 base, J lost 7 bases, and 10 bases stayed unmatched. The CDR3 here is CASSEGQGSLLEQYF. As DNA, the CDR3 is TGTGCCAGCAGTGAAGGACAGGGAAGCCTCCTTGAGCAGTACTTC.

CDR3 DNA: TGTGCCAGCAGTGACCGGACCAGCGGGAGTAGGGCCTACGAGCAGTACTTC. Translated: CASSDRTSGSRAYEQYF. V and J are TRBV6-4 and TRBJ2-7; 8 bases line up with TRBD2. The ends lost 2 bases at V and 2 bases at J; junction bases unmatched: 11. The germline gives CDR1 MRHNA, CDR2 SNTAGT. The CDR3 totals 17 residues.

The chain employs TRBV19 and TRBJ1-1, with D possibly being TRBD1 (5 bases). There are 18 residues in the CDR3. Germline CDR1 reads LNHDA; CDR2 reads SQIVND (reference sequence). The ends were cut back, 4 bases at V and 4 bases at J, with 25 bases in the middle. The CDR3 protein is CASSTRRGRYLGGTEAFF. CDR3 in DNA: TGTGCCAGTAGTACAAGAAGGGGCAGGTACCTCGGGGGCACTGAAGCTTTCTTT.

This chain connects TRBV5-1 to TRBJ2-3; D ambiguous. CDR1 is SGHRS and CDR2 is YFSETQ in the germline V gene. Trimming left V 5 bases short and J 3 bases short, with 16 bases between. The CDR3 loop spans 15 amino acids. CDR3 sequence: CASRLVPGETDTQYF. In DNA, the CDR3 is TGCGCCAGCAGGCTCGTCCCCGGAGAAACAGATACGCAGTATTTT.

The chain uses TRBV12-3 or TRBV12-4 and TRBJ1-5; no firm D call. Trimming pared 6 bases from V and 7 bases from J, leaving 10 bases between. This CDR3 is 12 amino acids long. The CDR3 loop reads CASSLTLQPQHF. The CDR3, as DNA: TGTGCCAGCAGCCTCACTCTCCAGCCCCAGCATTTT.

This chain links TRBV6-2 or TRBV6-3 with TRBJ2-5; 7 bases fit TRBD1. Per the germline V gene, CDR1 is MNHEY and CDR2 is SVGEGT. V trimming: 3 bases; J trimming: 5 bases; junction bases outside the gene matches: 9. There are 15 residues in the CDR3. CDR3 DNA: TGTGCCAGCAGTTATGAGACAGGGACGGGGGAGACCCAGTACTTC. It is translated as CASSYETGTGETQYF.

This sequence joins TRBV28 and TRBJ1-6; 9 bases are a match to TRBD1. Per germline, CDR1 MDHEN and CDR2 SYDVKM. The CDR3 has 18 amino acids. Unmatched junction bases numbered 8, after V lost 5 bases and J lost 0 bases. The chain's CDR3 is CASSPRTGESSYNSPLHF. The CDR3 region has the DNA TGTGCCAGCAGTCCGAGGACAGGGGAAAGCTCCTATAATTCACCCCTCCACTTT.

V usage is TRBV4-3 and J usage is TRBJ2-5; D may be TRBD1 (6 bases). V was cut by 1 base and J by 0 bases, with 9 bases left in between. Germline V gene data show CDR1 as LGHNA and CDR2 as YSLEER. The CDR3 covers 15 residues. The CDR3 is CASSQGGPYQETQYF. The CDR3 DNA is TGCGCCAGCAGCCAAGGGGGGCCGTACCAAGAGACCCAGTACTTC.

This rearrangement joins TRBV19 to TRBJ1-1, with D perhaps matching TRBD1 (6 bases). The CDR3 runs to 15 residues. Trimming shortened V by 3 bases and J by 1 base, and 12 bases separated the two germline ends. In germline, CDR1 is LNHDA, CDR2 SQIVND (reference sequence). CDR3 sequence (DNA): TGTGCCAGTAGTATCGGCAGGGGCAAGAACACTGAAGCTTTCTTT. Translated, it gives CASSIGRGKNTEAFF.

This chain connects TRBV25-1 to TRBJ2-7; tentative D call: TRBD1 (6 bases). This CDR3 has 14 residues. The V and J ends lost 5 bases and 1 base respectively, with 12 bases between them. The germline gives CDR1 MGHDK, CDR2 SYGVNS. This chain's CDR3 is CASSSSTGSYEQYF. Here the CDR3 DNA reads TGTGCCAGCAGTAGCTCCACAGGGTCCTACGAGCAGTACTTC.

This clone was detected once. The chain has TRBV6-6 and TRBJ1-2; a weak D match, TRBD1 (6 bases). This CDR3 region has 12 residues. Germline assignment: CDR1 MNHNY and CDR2 SVGAGI (reference sequence). Trimming took 7 bases from V and 7 from J, leaving 13 bases between them. Written as DNA, the CDR3 is TGTGCCAGCAAAACGACAGGTTCTGGCTACACCTTC. It specifies CASKTTGSGYTF.

This clone was observed once. The V and J genes are TRBV20-1 and TRBJ2-3; 8 bases line up with TRBD2. CDR1 and CDR2 from the germline V gene are DFQATT and SNEGSKA (reference sequence). The J segment lost 12 bases and the V segment lost 3 bases, leaving 5 bases of the junction unmatched. The length of the CDR3 is 11 residues. The CDR3 here is CSASRLAQQYF. The CDR3 region has the DNA TGCAGTGCTAGCCGACTAGCGCAACAGTATTTT.

The chain joins TRBV5-6 to TRBJ1-4, with 7 bases fitting TRBD1. This CDR3 has 15 amino acids. Trimming took 4 bases from V and 3 from J; bases not matched to a gene: 6. The V gene's germline CDR1 is SGHDT and CDR2 YYEEEE. The CDR3 sequence is CASSHTGVSNEKLFF. The CDR3 nucleotides read TGTGCCAGCAGCCACACAGGGGTGTCTAATGAAAAACTGTTTTTT.

The V call is TRBV29-1, the J call TRBJ2-7; D is possibly TRBD2 (6 bases). This CDR3 contains 13 residues. Germline CDR1 is SQVTM and CDR2 is ANQGSEA. Trimming stripped 6 bases from V and 6 bases from J, with 18 bases between. The CDR3 spells CSVKGTAWGEQYF. As DNA, the CDR3 is TGCAGCGTGAAAGGGACTGCCTGGGGCGAGCAGTACTTC.